This T cell receptor (beta chain) was found in a study of patients and donors after allogeneic stem cell transplantation. The germline gives CDR1 MDHEN, CDR2 SYDVKM. The CDR3 is 17 residues long. Trimming took off 7 bases at V and 5 bases at J, with 24 bases between the two ends. Using its own MiXCR run on the RT-PCR reads, TCRdb lists one record per CDR3 protein. The data show about 160,000 distinct CDR3 sequences, 37% seen once. This sequence joins TRBV28 and TRBJ1-5; D is perhaps TRBD1 (6 bases). The receptor was isolated from a human donor who was either an allogeneic HSCT recipient or a stem cell or donor lymphocyte infusion donor (not recorded which). It is not recorded whose cells these are; they may come from a transplant donor. The sequencing input was blood, either unsorted or a sorted T cell fraction (not recorded which). The CDR3 sequence: CASTPQPRTDGDQPQHF. The CDR3 coding sequence is TGTGCCAGCACTCCCCAACCCCGGACAGACGGGGATCAGCCCCAGCATTTT.